The clone carrying this TCR beta chain was counted at least ten times. Its matching antigen is unknown. The record originates from a study of T cells after yellow fever vaccination. Study-level information: Any fraction with a low cell number was prepared using SMART-Seq v4 Ultra Low Input.

Study results and limitations: CD4 and CD8 compartments shared a small share of clonotypes, likely from convergent recombination. It was the secondary response that reached its peak faster, day 5 versus 15, but it was weaker. Abundant contaminating clonotypes from the bulk population could appear in FACS-sorted repertoires.

TCRdb used MiXCR to reprocess the 5' RACE reads, holding one entry per CDR3 protein. The sample has 200,000 to 250,000 distinct CDR3 sequences, about 7.1% seen once; the top ten hold about 0.9%. The sequenced sample was CD4+ T cells sorted from PBMCs, obtained 15 days after the yellow fever booster vaccination. This receptor was obtained from a man in his thirties or forties who received the YFV17D yellow fever vaccine.

For the CDR3, the DNA is TGTGCCAGCAATCTTAGGGGACAGCGGGGTAATGAGCAGTTCTTC. Protein sequence: CASNLRGQRGNEQFF. The chain links TRBV12-3 or TRBV12-4 to TRBJ2-1; D possibly matches TRBD1 or TRBD2 (7 bases each). The CDR3 spans 15 residues. Trimming cost V 7 bases and J 7 bases, with 20 bases left between them.